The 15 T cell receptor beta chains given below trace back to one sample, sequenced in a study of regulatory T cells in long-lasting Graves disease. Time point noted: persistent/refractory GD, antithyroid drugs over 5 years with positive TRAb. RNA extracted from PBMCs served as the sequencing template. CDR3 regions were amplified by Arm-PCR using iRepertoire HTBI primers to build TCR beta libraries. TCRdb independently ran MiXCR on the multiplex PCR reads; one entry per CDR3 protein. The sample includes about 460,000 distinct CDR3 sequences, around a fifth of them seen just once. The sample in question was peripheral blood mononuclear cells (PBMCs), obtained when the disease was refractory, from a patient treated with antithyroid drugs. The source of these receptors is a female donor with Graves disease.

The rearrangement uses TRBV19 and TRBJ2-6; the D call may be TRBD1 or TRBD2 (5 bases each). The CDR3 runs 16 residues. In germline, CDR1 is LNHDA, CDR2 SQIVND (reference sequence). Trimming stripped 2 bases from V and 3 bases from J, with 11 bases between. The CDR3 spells CASSISWGIGANVLTF. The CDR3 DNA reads TGTGCCAGTAGTATATCTTGGGGGATTGGGGCCAACGTCCTGACTTTC. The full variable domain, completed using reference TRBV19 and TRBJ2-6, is DGGITQSPKYLFRKEGQNVTLSCEQNLNHDAMYWYRQDPGQGLRLIYYSQIVNDFQKGDIAEGYSVSREKKESFPLTVTSAQKNPTAFYLCASSISWGIGANVLTFGAGSRLTVL.

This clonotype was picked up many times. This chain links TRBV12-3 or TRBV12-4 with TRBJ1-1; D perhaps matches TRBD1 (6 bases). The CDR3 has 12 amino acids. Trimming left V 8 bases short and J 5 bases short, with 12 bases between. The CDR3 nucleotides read TGTGCCAGCGGTACAGGGCCAACTGAAGCTTTCTTT. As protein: CASGTGPTEAFF.

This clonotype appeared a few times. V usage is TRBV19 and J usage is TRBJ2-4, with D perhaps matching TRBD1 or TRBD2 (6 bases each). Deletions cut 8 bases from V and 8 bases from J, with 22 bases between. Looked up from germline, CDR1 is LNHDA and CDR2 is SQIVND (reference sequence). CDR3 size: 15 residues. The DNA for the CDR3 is TGTGCCAGTTACATCGCCGGGGGCGGAAAATACATTCAGTACTTC. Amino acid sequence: CASYIAGGGKYIQYF.

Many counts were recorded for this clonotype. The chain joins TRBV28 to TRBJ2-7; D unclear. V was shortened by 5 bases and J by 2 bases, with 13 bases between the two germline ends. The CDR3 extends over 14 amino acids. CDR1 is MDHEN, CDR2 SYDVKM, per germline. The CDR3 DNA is TGTGCCAGCAGTATACCTACAGCGACCTACGAGCAGTACTTC. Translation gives CASSIPTATYEQYF.

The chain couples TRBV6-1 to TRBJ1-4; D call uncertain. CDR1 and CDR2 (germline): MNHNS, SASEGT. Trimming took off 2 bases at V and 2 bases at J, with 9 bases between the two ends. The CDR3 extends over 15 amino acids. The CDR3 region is CASSESRATNEKLFF. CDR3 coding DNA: TGTGCCAGCAGTGAATCCCGGGCGACTAATGAAAAACTGTTTTTT.

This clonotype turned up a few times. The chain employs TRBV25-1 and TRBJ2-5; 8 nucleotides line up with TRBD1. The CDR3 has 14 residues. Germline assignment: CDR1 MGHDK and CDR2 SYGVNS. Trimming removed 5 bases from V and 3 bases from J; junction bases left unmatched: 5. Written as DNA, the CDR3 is TGTGCCAGCAGTAAACTGACAGGGGAAGAGACCCAGTACTTC. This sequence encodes CASSKLTGEETQYF.

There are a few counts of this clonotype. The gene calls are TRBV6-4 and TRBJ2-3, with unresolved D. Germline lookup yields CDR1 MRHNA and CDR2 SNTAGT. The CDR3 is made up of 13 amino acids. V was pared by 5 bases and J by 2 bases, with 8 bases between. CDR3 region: CASSYSATDTQYF. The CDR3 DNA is TGTGCCAGCAGTTATTCGGCCACAGATACGCAGTATTTT.

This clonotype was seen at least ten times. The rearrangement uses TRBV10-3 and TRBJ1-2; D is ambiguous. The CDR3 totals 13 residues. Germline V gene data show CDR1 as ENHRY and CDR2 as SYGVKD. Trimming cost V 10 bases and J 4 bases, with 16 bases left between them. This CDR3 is CASRTDGPYGYTF. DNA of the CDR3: TGTGCCAGCAGGACTGACGGACCCTATGGCTACACCTTC.

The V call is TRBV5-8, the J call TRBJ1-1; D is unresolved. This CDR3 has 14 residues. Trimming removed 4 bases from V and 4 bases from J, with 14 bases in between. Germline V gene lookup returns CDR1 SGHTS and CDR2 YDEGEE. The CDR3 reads CASSPRSWGTEAFF. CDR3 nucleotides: TGTGCCAGCAGCCCCCGGAGCTGGGGCACTGAAGCTTTCTTT.

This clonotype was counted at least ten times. In DNA, the CDR3 is TGTGCCAGCAGCCTCCGACAGGGAGGATCGGGCTACACCTTC. This translates into CASSLRQGGSGYTF. The chain recombines TRBV11-2 with TRBJ1-2, with 7 positions matching TRBD1. J lost 8 bases, V lost 5 bases, and 11 bases had no gene match. CDR1 is SGHAT and CDR2 is FQNNGV in the germline V gene. The CDR3 is 14 amino acids. The entire variable domain, with the rest obtained from reference TRBV11-2 and TRBJ1-2, is as follows: EAGVAQSPRYKIIEKRQSVAFWCNPISGHATLYWYQQILGQGPKLLIQFQNNGVVDDSQLPKDRFSAERLKGVDSTLKIQPAKLEDSAVYLCASSLRQGGSGYTFGSGTRLTVV.

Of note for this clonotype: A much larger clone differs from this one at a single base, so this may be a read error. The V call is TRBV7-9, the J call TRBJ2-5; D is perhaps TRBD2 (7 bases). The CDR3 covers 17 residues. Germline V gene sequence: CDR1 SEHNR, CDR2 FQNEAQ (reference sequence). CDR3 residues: CANSPEWGGINQETQYF. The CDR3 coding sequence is TGTGCCAACAGCCCCGAGTGGGGGGGCATTAACCAAGAGACCCAGTACTTC. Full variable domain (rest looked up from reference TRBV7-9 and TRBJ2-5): DTGVSQNPRHKITKRGQNVTFRCDPISEHNRLYWYRQTLGQGPEFLTYFQNEAQLEKSRLLSDRFSAERPKGSFSTLEIQRTEQGDSAMYLCANSPEWGGINQETQYFGPGTRLLVL.

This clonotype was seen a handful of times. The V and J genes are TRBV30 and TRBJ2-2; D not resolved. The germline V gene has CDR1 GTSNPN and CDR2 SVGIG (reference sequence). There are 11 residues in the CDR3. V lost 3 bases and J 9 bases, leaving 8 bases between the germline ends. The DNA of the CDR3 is TGTGCCTGGAGCCTTGGGAGGGAGCTGTTTTTT. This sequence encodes CAWSLGRELFF.

DNA for the CDR3: TGCGCCAGCAGCCCAGCCGGGACAGGAGCTTACGAGCAGTACTTC. This gives the protein CASSPAGTGAYEQYF. The chain joins TRBV5-1 to TRBJ2-7, with 8 bases lining up with TRBD1. Trimming removed 4 bases from V and 4 bases from J; junction bases left unmatched: 10. Per the germline V gene, CDR1 is SGHRS and CDR2 is YFSETQ. This CDR3 contains 15 residues.

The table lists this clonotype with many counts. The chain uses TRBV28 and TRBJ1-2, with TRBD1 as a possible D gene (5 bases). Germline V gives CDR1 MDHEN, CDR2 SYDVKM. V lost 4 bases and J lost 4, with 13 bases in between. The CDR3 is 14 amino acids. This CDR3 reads CASSSVKGTYGYTF. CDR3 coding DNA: TGTGCCAGCAGTTCGGTTAAAGGGACCTATGGCTACACCTTC.

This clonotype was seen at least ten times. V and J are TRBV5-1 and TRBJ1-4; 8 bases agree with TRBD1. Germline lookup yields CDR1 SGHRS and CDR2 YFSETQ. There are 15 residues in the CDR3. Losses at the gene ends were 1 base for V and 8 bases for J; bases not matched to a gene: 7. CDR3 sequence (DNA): TGCGCCAGCAGCTTGACCGGGACAGGTGACGAAAAACTGTTTTTT. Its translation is CASSLTGTGDEKLFF.